The next 10 T cell receptor beta chains were all read from a single sample in a study of shared clonotypes between healthy human individuals. This table comes from immunoSEQ multiplex PCR, and its TCRdb copy is limited to in-frame clones, with some not included. The table lists 2 million to 2.5 million clones, 95% of them singletons. The sequenced material came from naive CD4+ T cells sorted from blood. As for subset: CD45RA+ positively selected. Every receptor here comes from a man aged 18 to 35 in good health.

The rearrangement links TRBV7-6 to TRBJ2-7; the D call may be TRBD1 or TRBD2 (5 bases each). Germline CDR1 is SGHVS and CDR2 is FNYEAQ. This CDR3 comprises 15 residues. Trimming shortened V by 1 base and J by 5 bases, and 15 bases separated the two germline ends. CDR3 loop: CASSLGVRGENEQYF. The CDR3 coding sequence is TGTGCCAGCAGCTTAGGGGTGAGGGGAGAGAACGAGCAGTACTTC.

Concerning this clone: The germline gene is not matched at one end of the junction; a read error may be the cause. This chain links TRBV7-7 with TRBJ2-2; D is uncertain. There are 13 residues in the CDR3. CDR1 is SSHAT, CDR2 FNYEAQ, per germline (reference sequence). In nucleotides, the CDR3 is TGTGCTAGCAGCTTAGGGAACACCGGGGAGCTGTTTTTT. Its protein is CASSLGNTGELFF.

The J gene is TRBJ1-2, the V gene TRBV6-5, with TRBD1 as a possible D gene (5 bases). V shed 6 bases and J shed 4 bases, with 9 bases lying between them. CDR3 length equals 12 residues. The germline V gene has CDR1 MNHEY and CDR2 SVGAGI. CDR3 nucleotide sequence: TGTGCCAGCAGATTTCAGGGCTATGGCTACACCTTC. Protein product: CASRFQGYGYTF.

V and J are TRBV6-6 and TRBJ1-5; TRBD1 is a possible D gene (5 bases). V was clipped by 6 bases and J by 3 bases, with 18 bases between them. The CDR3 covers 16 residues. CDR1 MNHNY and CDR2 SVGAGI come from the germline V gene (reference sequence). For the CDR3, the DNA is TGTGCCAGCAGCAGCCGGGACGGAAAGAACAATCAGCCCCAGCATTTT. Encoded protein: CASSSRDGKNNQPQHF.

The chain joins TRBV4-1 to TRBJ2-2; 7 positions agree with TRBD1. The V segment lost 2 bases and the J segment 1 base; nucleotides outside the gene matches: 4. Per the germline V gene, CDR1 is MGHRA and CDR2 is YSYEKL. This CDR3 comprises 16 residues. The CDR3 DNA is TGCGCCAGCAGCCAACATACAGGGGTGAACACCGGGGAGCTGTTTTTT. Protein sequence: CASSQHTGVNTGELFF.

The chain joins TRBV28 to TRBJ2-2; 15 nucleotides align to TRBD2. The CDR3 is made up of 18 amino acids. The V and J ends lost 7 bases and 3 bases, in that order; junction bases with no gene match: 9. In germline, CDR1 is MDHEN, CDR2 SYDVKM. CDR3 bases: TGTGCCAGCATCTCGGGGACTAGCGGGGGGACCTACACCGGGGAGCTGTTTTTT. This encodes CASISGTSGGTYTGELFF. Filled out from reference TRBV28 and TRBJ2-2, the complete variable domain reads DVKVTQSSRYLVKRTGEKVFLECVQDMDHENMFWYRQDPGLGLRLIYFSYDVKMKEKGDIPEGYSVSREKKERFSLILESASTNQTSMYLCASISGTSGGTYTGELFFGEGSRLTVL.

This rearrangement joins TRBV5-5 to TRBJ1-6; D remains ambiguous. The germline V gene has CDR1 SGHKS and CDR2 YYEKEE (reference sequence). V lost 0 bases and J 0 bases, leaving 10 bases between the germline ends. CDR3 length equals 17 residues. The CDR3 here is CASSLGRGGSYNSPLHF. CDR3 coding DNA: TGTGCCAGCAGCTTGGGCCGGGGTGGCTCCTATAATTCACCCCTCCACTTT. The variable domain in full, completed from reference TRBV5-5 and TRBJ1-6, reads DAGVTQSPTHLIKTRGQQVTLRCSPISGHKSVSWYQQVLGQGPQFIFQYYEKEERGRGNFPDRFSARQFPNYSSELNVNALLLGDSALYLCASSLGRGGSYNSPLHFGNGTRLTVT.

The chain is built from TRBV25-1 and TRBJ2-5; 9 bases fit TRBD1. Unmatched junction bases numbered 10, after V lost 6 bases and J lost 5 bases. The CDR3 has 15 amino acids. Germline CDR1 and CDR2: MGHDK and SYGVNS. The CDR3 protein is CASSSTQGAGETQYF. CDR3 coding DNA: TGTGCCAGCAGCTCCACACAGGGGGCAGGGGAGACCCAGTACTTC.

This clone is a singleton in its sample. The genes are TRBV14 and TRBJ1-6; TRBD1 matches at 7 bases. Germline V gene sequence: CDR1 SGHDN, CDR2 FVKESK. The CDR3 runs 16 residues. Unmatched junction bases numbered 9, after V lost 1 base and J lost 9 bases. The CDR3 region is CASSQVAGGNGSPLHF. CDR3 sequence (DNA): TGTGCCAGCAGCCAAGTTGCAGGGGGAAATGGTTCACCCCTCCACTTT.

The chain has TRBV6-6 and TRBJ2-5, with 9 nucleotides matching TRBD1. There are 14 residues in the CDR3. CDR1 MNHNY and CDR2 SVGAGI come from the germline V gene (reference sequence). V was pared by 2 bases and J by 5 bases, with 3 bases of the junction left unmatched. The CDR3 loop reads CASSYVTGGETQYF. CDR3 nucleotide sequence: TGTGCCAGCAGTTACGTGACAGGGGGGGAGACCCAGTACTTC.